The 23 T cell receptor beta chains presented below share a single source sample, sequenced in a study of shared clonotypes between healthy human individuals. Assay used: immunoSEQ multiplex PCR; TCRdb lists only in-frame clones, some missing. The sample holds about 490,000 clones, around three quarters seen once. The sample consisted of PBMCs. The receptors stem from a woman aged 40 to 55 in good health. Some clones in this sample may be carry-over from other donors' samples.

This chain uses TRBV10-3 with TRBJ2-1, with 13 bases matching TRBD2. There are 15 residues in the CDR3. The junction had 5 bases not matched to a gene; V was cut back by 4 bases and J by 8 bases. Germline lookup yields CDR1 ENHRY and CDR2 SYGVKD. Written as DNA, the CDR3 is TGTGCCATCAGTGGGGGGACTAGCGGGAACGATGAGCAGTTCTTC. Translation gives CAISGGTSGNDEQFF.

This clone was counted once. An end of the junction differs from the germline gene, which may be a read error. The chain is built from TRBV28 and TRBJ2-1; 9 bases line up with TRBD2. The CDR3 has 16 amino acids. Germline V lookup: CDR1 MDHEN, CDR2 SYDVKM. This CDR3 is CASASGSGGSYSEQFF. DNA of the CDR3: TGTGCCAGCGCCTCAGGTAGCGGGGGCTCCTACAGTGAGCAGTTCTTC. The variable domain in full, with the rest retrieved from reference TRBV28 and TRBJ2-1, is DVKVTQSSRYLVKRTGEKVFLECVQDMDHENMFWYRQDPGLGLRLIYFSYDVKMKEKGDIPEGYSVSREKKERFSLILESASTNQTSMYLCASASGSGGSYSEQFFGPGTRLTVL.

The chain uses TRBV6-5 and TRBJ2-3; D is uncertain. This CDR3 region has 11 residues. Trimming shortened V by 4 bases and J by 2 bases, and 1 base separated the two germline ends. Germline V CDR1 and CDR2: MNHEY, SVGAGI. The CDR3 coding sequence is TGTGCCAGCAGTTCCACAGATACGCAGTATTTT. Protein: CASSSTDTQYF.

The table lists this clone with a count of one. The CDR3 coding sequence is TGTGCCAGCAGAGCCCTGGGACAGAACAATCAGCCCCAGCATTTT. The encoded protein is CASRALGQNNQPQHF. The chain links TRBV27 to TRBJ1-5; 7 nucleotides agree with TRBD1. The CDR3 has 15 residues. In germline, CDR1 is MNHEY, CDR2 SMNVEV (reference sequence). The V and J ends lost 6 bases and 3 bases, in that order; junction bases with no gene match: 8.

The rearrangement links TRBV4-3 to TRBJ2-7; TRBD1 agrees at 9 bases. The CDR3 consists of 18 residues. Germline V lookup: CDR1 LGHNA, CDR2 YSLEER. V was pared by 2 bases and J by 0 bases, with 11 bases of the junction left unmatched. CDR3 DNA sequence: TGCGCCAGCAGCCAACCGGGGACAGGGATCAACCACTCCTACGAGCAGTACTTC. This translates into CASSQPGTGINHSYEQYF.

The chain links TRBV2 to TRBJ2-7; maybe TRBD1 (5 bases). Trimming took off 3 bases at V and 5 bases at J, with 20 bases between the two ends. CDR3 length: 16 residues. Germline-derived CDR1 and CDR2 are SNHLY and FYNNEI. CDR3 DNA: TGTGCCAGCAGTGACCAGGGAACCCTCCGTGGGAACGAGCAGTACTTC. This encodes CASSDQGTLRGNEQYF.

V gene TRBV4-3 combines with J gene TRBJ2-1; perhaps TRBD1 as D (6 bases). V shed 0 bases and J shed 5 bases, with 11 bases lying between them. The CDR3 loop spans 15 amino acids. Germline V lookup: CDR1 LGHNA, CDR2 YSLEER. The CDR3 here is CASSQDWGQDNEQFF. In nucleotides, the CDR3 is TGCGCCAGCAGCCAAGATTGGGGGCAGGACAATGAGCAGTTCTTC.

This clone was seen just once. The chain links TRBV9 to TRBJ2-2; a possible D gene is TRBD2 (5 bases). From germline, CDR1 is SGDLS and CDR2 YYNGEE. The CDR3 is 15 amino acids. Trimming cost V 0 bases and J 1 base, with 7 bases left between them. CDR3 bases: TGTGCCAGCAGCGTAGCCGGGATGAACACCGGGGAGCTGTTTTTT. It translates to CASSVAGMNTGELFF.

This clone was picked up a small number of times. The CDR3 region is CASSVGAGLAFF. The DNA of the CDR3 is TGTGCCAGCAGTGTGGGGGCAGGGTTAGCTTTCTTT. The gene calls are TRBV2 and TRBJ1-1; possibly TRBD1 for D (6 bases). Trimming shortened V by 4 bases and J by 10 bases, and 13 bases separated the two germline ends. This CDR3 region has 12 residues. From germline, CDR1 is SNHLY and CDR2 FYNNEI.

The chain links TRBV29-1 to TRBJ1-1; 7 bases line up with TRBD1. The CDR3 runs to 13 residues. Germline V gene data show CDR1 as SQVTM and CDR2 as ANQGSEA. V dropped 5 bases and J dropped 0; count of bases not matched to a gene: 3. Here the CDR3 reads CSVQGQLNTEAFF. The CDR3 DNA sequence: TGCAGCGTTCAGGGACAGCTGAACACTGAAGCTTTCTTT. Supplemented by reference TRBV29-1 and TRBJ1-1, the full variable domain reads SAVISQKPSRDICQRGTSLTIQCQVDSQVTMMFWYRQQPGQSLTLIATANQGSEATYESGFVIDKFPISRPNLTFSTLTVSNMSPEDSSIYLCSVQGQLNTEAFFGQGTRLTVV.

This sequence joins TRBV11-2 and TRBJ2-3, with 9 bases matching TRBD2. Trimming removed 11 bases from V and 4 bases from J; junction bases left unmatched: 7. This CDR3 contains 13 residues. Germline V gene lookup returns CDR1 SGHAT and CDR2 FQNNGV. The CDR3 loop reads CAAGVAGADTQYF. In DNA, the CDR3 is TGTGCCGCGGGGGTAGCGGGAGCAGATACGCAGTATTTT.

V gene TRBV7-8 combines with J gene TRBJ2-7; D not certain. CDR1 and CDR2 from the germline V gene are SGHVS and FQNEAQ. V was trimmed by 5 bases and J by 2 bases, leaving 19 bases between them. The CDR3 is made up of 16 amino acids. Here the CDR3 reads CASSPRRLPMTYEQYF. CDR3 nucleotides: TGTGCCAGCAGCCCACGTCGTCTGCCTATGACCTACGAGCAGTACTTC.

This chain joins TRBV28 and TRBJ2-7, with 10 bases fitting TRBD2. This CDR3 has 15 amino acids. J was trimmed by 6 bases and V by 2 bases; bases with no gene match: 7. Germline V gene sequence: CDR1 MDHEN, CDR2 SYDVKM. The CDR3 nucleotides are TGTGCCAGCAGTTTAGGGCTAGCGGGAGTGCTCGAGCAGTACTTC. This translates into CASSLGLAGVLEQYF.

V is TRBV7-8 and J is TRBJ2-7; 11 bases fit TRBD1. V dropped 7 bases and J dropped 3; count of bases not matched to a gene: 17. The CDR3 runs 18 residues. The germline V gene encodes CDR1 SGHVS and CDR2 FQNEAQ. The CDR3 protein is CASNLRGGQGAGLYEQYF. CDR3 bases: TGTGCCAGCAACCTTAGGGGAGGACAGGGGGCGGGGCTCTACGAGCAGTACTTC.

As concerns this clone: This sample includes further DNA sequences coding for the same CDR3. The rearrangement links TRBV7-9 to TRBJ1-4; 10 bases line up with TRBD1. Trimming at V came to 6 bases and at J to 7 bases, leaving 5 bases not matched to a gene. Germline-derived CDR1 and CDR2 are SEHNR and FQNEAQ (reference sequence). CDR3 length: 14 amino acids. The CDR3 is CASSPGTGVEKLFF. CDR3 nucleotides: TGTGCCAGCAGTCCCGGGACAGGGGTTGAAAAACTGTTTTTT.

CDR3 in DNA: TGTGCCAACAGCAGGACCGCCGTGGAGGCTAATGAAAAACTGTTTTTT. Translation gives CANSRTAVEANEKLFF. The V and J genes are TRBV25-1 and TRBJ1-4; no clear D gene. Germline CDR1 is MGHDK and CDR2 is SYGVNS. Trimming took off 10 bases at V and 3 bases at J, with 21 bases between the two ends. The CDR3 runs to 16 residues.

This clone was counted between two and nine times. The chain carries TRBV18 and TRBJ2-5; D uncertain. This CDR3 comprises 15 residues. Trimming left V 2 bases short and J 2 bases short, with 12 bases between. The germline V gene has CDR1 KGHSH and CDR2 LQKENI. CDR3 sequence: CASSPNRPPQETQYF. CDR3 coding DNA: TGTGCCAGCTCACCAAACAGACCACCACAAGAGACCCAGTACTTC.

The chain joins TRBV18 to TRBJ1-5; no firm D call. The CDR3 is 18 residues long. V lost 2 bases to trimming and J lost 0 bases, with 17 bases between them. The germline gives CDR1 KGHSH, CDR2 LQKENI. The CDR3 protein is CASSPNRAGPYSNQPQHF. The CDR3 DNA follows: TGTGCCAGCTCACCAAACCGGGCAGGACCCTATAGCAATCAGCCCCAGCATTTT.

This clone was detected only once. The rearrangement links TRBV19 to TRBJ2-7; D may be TRBD1 or TRBD2 (5 bases each). The V end was cut by 3 bases, the J end by 6 bases, with 12 bases between. Germline V lookup: CDR1 LNHDA, CDR2 SQIVND (reference sequence). This CDR3 is built from 13 residues. CDR3 protein: CASSIRGASEQYF. The CDR3 DNA reads as TGTGCCAGTAGTATTCGAGGGGCTAGCGAGCAGTACTTC.

The chain links TRBV5-1 to TRBJ2-2; D gene ambiguous. Between the trimmed V and J ends, which lost 2 bases and 8 bases, there was a span of 19 bases. This CDR3 has 16 amino acids. Germline CDR1 and CDR2: SGHRS and YFSETQ. The CDR3 is CASSFRGPKRRGELFF. DNA for the CDR3: TGCGCCAGCAGCTTTCGTGGCCCTAAAAGACGTGGGGAGCTGTTTTTT.

Comments on this clone: This specimen includes other DNA sequences encoding the same CDR3. This chain links TRBV27 with TRBJ2-7, with 8 bases fitting TRBD2. The CDR3 is 13 residues long. V gave up 5 bases and J gave up 1 base; unmatched junction bases: 1. CDR1 is MNHEY and CDR2 is SMNVEV in the germline V gene (reference sequence). DNA for the CDR3: TGTGCCAGCAGTAGCGGGAGATCCTACGAGCAGTACTTC. This encodes CASSSGRSYEQYF.

V gene TRBV7-7 combines with J gene TRBJ2-7; D uncertain. The CDR3 has 14 residues. V was shortened by 5 bases and J by 2 bases, with 13 bases between the two germline ends. Germline lookup yields CDR1 SSHAT and CDR2 FNYEAQ (reference sequence). As DNA, the CDR3 is TGTGCCAGCAGCCCGGGTCCAGATCCCTACGAGCAGTACTTC. It yields the protein CASSPGPDPYEQYF.

V usage is TRBV7-2 and J usage is TRBJ2-3; TRBD2 might be the D (6 bases). This CDR3 is built from 14 residues. The V end lost 11 bases, the J end lost 4 bases, and 19 bases lay between the germline ends. Germline CDR1 reads SGHTA; CDR2 reads FQGNSA. The chain's CDR3 is CALRGIWGPDTQYF. For the CDR3, the DNA is TGTGCCCTCCGGGGGATATGGGGCCCAGATACGCAGTATTTT. The full variable domain, in which reference TRBV7-2 and TRBJ2-3 provide the parts outside the CDR3, is GAGVSQSPSNKVTEKGKDVELRCDPISGHTALYWYRQSLGQGLEFLIYFQGNSAPDKSGLPSDRFSAERTGGSVSTLTIQRTQQEDSAVYLCALRGIWGPDTQYFGPGTRLTVL.